This T cell receptor (beta chain) was identified in a study of cytomegalovirus exposure and HLA in healthy donors. Germline V gene sequence: CDR1 SEHNR, CDR2 FQNEAQ (reference sequence). The CDR3 extends over 13 amino acids. This clone was detected once. What it binds is unknown. The junction departs from germline at one end; a sequencing error may be responsible. Notes on the study in general: A later analysis found most CMV-associated TCR beta chains apparently HLA-restricted.

PCR used 60 Vbeta primers and 13 Jbeta primers. Clones were sequenced by immunoSEQ multiplex PCR, and TCRdb holds only the in-frame ones, with some missing. This table holds approximately 120,000 clones, over 70% found once. This receptor was identified in a woman aged 45 to 65 in good health and CMV-seronegative. The rearrangement uses TRBV7-9 and TRBJ2-7; weak D call: TRBD2 (7 bases). The source material was PBMCs. The CDR3 sequence: CSSRGRESSEQYF. The CDR3 nucleotides read TGTTCCAGCCGGGGGCGGGAGTCAAGCGAGCAGTACTTC.